A single sample gave rise to the 8 T cell receptor beta chains below, sequenced in a study of blood T cell repertoires in COVID-19. Here immunoSEQ multiplex PCR was the method, and the copy in TCRdb shows in-frame clones only, minus some. The top ten clones hold 0.55% to 0.75% of a sample with 400,000 to 450,000 clones, around 91% of them seen once. Sequenced: PBMCs or T cells enriched from blood (not recorded which). All receptors derive from a man between 18 and 29 years old who had recovered from COVID-19.

The chain joins TRBV13 to TRBJ2-6; possibly TRBD1 for D (7 bases). In germline, CDR1 is PRHDT, CDR2 FYEKMQ (reference sequence). V was trimmed by 5 bases and J by 1 base, leaving 15 bases between them. The CDR3 runs 17 residues. CDR3 bases: TGTGCCAGCAGCCTCCCGGAGGGGGCATCTGGGGCCAACGTCCTGACTTTC. Translation: CASSLPEGASGANVLTF.

This sequence joins TRBV2 and TRBJ1-5, with D maybe TRBD1 (6 bases). The CDR3 contains 16 residues. CDR1 and CDR2 from the germline V gene are SNHLY and FYNNEI. Trimming removed 5 bases from V and 3 bases from J, with 17 bases in between. CDR3: CASSPAGVAVNQPQHF. CDR3 coding DNA: TGTGCCAGCAGTCCCGCAGGGGTGGCAGTCAATCAGCCCCAGCATTTT. The full variable domain, completed using reference TRBV2 and TRBJ1-5, is EPEVTQTPSHQVTQMGQEVILRCVPISNHLYFYWYRQILGQKVEFLVSFYNNEISEKSEIFDDQFSVERPDGSNFTLKIRSTKLEDSAMYFCASSPAGVAVNQPQHFGDGTRLSIL.

This chain joins TRBV19 and TRBJ2-4, with D tentatively TRBD2 (6 bases). The ends were cut back, 3 bases at V and 0 bases at J, with 18 bases in the middle. The V gene's germline CDR1 is LNHDA and CDR2 SQIVND (reference sequence). The CDR3 has 18 amino acids. In nucleotides, the CDR3 is TGTGCCAGTAGTATCGGAGGGTGGGGCACGCTAGCCAAAAACATTCAGTACTTC. It yields the protein CASSIGGWGTLAKNIQYF. Variable domain in full (rest from reference TRBV19 and TRBJ2-4): DGGITQSPKYLFRKEGQNVTLSCEQNLNHDAMYWYRQDPGQGLRLIYYSQIVNDFQKGDIAEGYSVSREKKESFPLTVTSAQKNPTAFYLCASSIGGWGTLAKNIQYFGAGTRLSVL.

The gene calls are TRBV11-2 and TRBJ2-1, with D perhaps matching TRBD2 (5 bases). Germline CDR1 SGHAT, CDR2 FQNNGV. The CDR3 covers 12 residues. The V gene lost 6 bases and the J gene lost 7 bases, with 10 bases spanning the gap. The CDR3 region is CASSRGPNEQFF. The CDR3 nucleotides are TGTGCCAGCAGTCGAGGGCCAAATGAGCAGTTCTTC. Looking up the rest from reference TRBV11-2 and TRBJ2-1 gives the full variable domain: EAGVAQSPRYKIIEKRQSVAFWCNPISGHATLYWYQQILGQGPKLLIQFQNNGVVDDSQLPKDRFSAERLKGVDSTLKIQPAKLEDSAVYLCASSRGPNEQFFGPGTRLTVL.

CDR3 DNA sequence: TGCAGCGTTGAAGTTCTCTGGACAGGGGATCAGCCCCAGCATTTT. Translation gives CSVEVLWTGDQPQHF. V gene TRBV29-1 combines with J gene TRBJ1-5, with TRBD1 matching over 9 bases. CDR1 and CDR2 (germline): SQVTM, ANQGSEA. This CDR3 spans 15 amino acids. V dropped 1 base and J dropped 5; count of bases not matched to a gene: 6.

The V gene is TRBV18, the J gene TRBJ1-3, with D maybe TRBD1 (5 bases). The V gene lost 6 bases and the J gene lost 0 bases, with 15 bases spanning the gap. This CDR3 contains 16 residues. CDR1 and CDR2 (germline): KGHSH, LQKENI. CDR3 amino acids: CASSEGRTSSGNTIYF. The CDR3 DNA follows: TGTGCCAGCTCGGAGGGACGGACCAGCTCTGGAAACACCATATATTTT.

The rearrangement joins TRBV7-9 to TRBJ1-3, with D unresolved. Germline V gene data show CDR1 as SEHNR and CDR2 as FQNEAQ (reference sequence). The V end was cut by 0 bases, the J end by 0 bases, with 15 bases between. The length of the CDR3 is 18 residues. CDR3 nucleotides: TGTGCCAGCAGCTTAGCGCGGGGAAGGGATAGCTCTGGAAACACCATATATTTT. As protein: CASSLARGRDSSGNTIYF.

The chain links TRBV4-1 to TRBJ1-5; D ambiguous. V gave up 3 bases and J gave up 3 bases, with 18 bases separating them. Germline V gives CDR1 MGHRA, CDR2 YSYEKL. The CDR3 is 17 residues long. The CDR3 coding sequence is TGCGCCAGCAGCCACTTTTGGAGGGAGGCGGACAATCAGCCCCAGCATTTT. Protein sequence: CASSHFWREADNQPQHF.